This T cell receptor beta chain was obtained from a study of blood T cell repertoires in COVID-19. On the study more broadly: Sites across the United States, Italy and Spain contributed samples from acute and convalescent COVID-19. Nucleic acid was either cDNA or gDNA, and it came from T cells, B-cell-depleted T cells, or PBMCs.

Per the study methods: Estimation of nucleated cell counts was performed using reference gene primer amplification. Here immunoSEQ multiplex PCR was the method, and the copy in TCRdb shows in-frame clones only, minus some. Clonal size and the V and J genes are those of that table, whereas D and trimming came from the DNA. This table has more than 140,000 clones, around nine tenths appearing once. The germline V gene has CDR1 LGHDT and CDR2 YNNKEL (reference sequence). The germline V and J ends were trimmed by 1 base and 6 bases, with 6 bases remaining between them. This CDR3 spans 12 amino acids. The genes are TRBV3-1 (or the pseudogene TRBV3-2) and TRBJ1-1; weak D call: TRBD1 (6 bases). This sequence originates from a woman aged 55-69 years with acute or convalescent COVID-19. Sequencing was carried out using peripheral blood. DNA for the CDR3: TGTGCCAGCAGCCAAGCAGGGGCTGAAGCTTTCTTT. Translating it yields CASSQAGAEAFF.